The 31 T cell receptor beta chains below come from one sample, sequenced in a study of patients and donors after allogeneic stem cell transplantation. One entry per CDR3 protein, called by TCRdb with MiXCR from the RT-PCR reads. The profile shows 400,000 to 450,000 distinct CDR3 sequences, more than 15% of them singletons. Sequencing was carried out using blood, either unsorted or a sorted T cell fraction (not recorded which). Source of these receptors: a human donor who was either an allogeneic HSCT recipient or a stem cell or donor lymphocyte infusion donor (not recorded which). It is not recorded whose cells these are; they may come from a transplant donor.

The V gene is TRBV5-1, the J gene TRBJ1-5; D not certain. V was clipped by 4 bases and J by 5 bases, with 13 bases between them. The CDR3 covers 14 residues. From germline, CDR1 is SGHRS and CDR2 YFSETQ. CDR3 loop: CASSGIGLDQPQHF. Written as DNA, the CDR3 is TGCGCCAGCAGCGGAATAGGGCTGGATCAGCCCCAGCATTTT.

This sequence joins TRBV5-1 and TRBJ2-3, with unresolved D. Trimming cost V 0 bases and J 1 base, with 9 bases left between them. Germline CDR1 SGHRS, CDR2 YFSETQ. The CDR3 is 15 amino acids. The CDR3: CASSLVGRRTDTQYF. CDR3 bases: TGCGCCAGCAGCTTGGTGGGCAGGCGCACAGATACGCAGTATTTT.

This clonotype has ten or more counts. The chain employs TRBV12-3 or TRBV12-4 and TRBJ1-1, with a possible D match to TRBD1 (6 bases). CDR3 length equals 14 residues. Trimming shortened V by 5 bases and J by 4 bases, and 14 bases separated the two germline ends. CDR3 nucleotide sequence: TGTGCCAGCAGTCCACGGACAGCGGGCACTGAAGCTTTCTTT. Protein sequence: CASSPRTAGTEAFF.

This clonotype was observed a handful of times. The chain couples TRBV5-1 to TRBJ2-2; 8 nucleotides match TRBD1. The CDR3 loop spans 15 amino acids. The V segment lost 0 bases and the J segment 6 bases; nucleotides outside the gene matches: 4. Germline CDR1 and CDR2: SGHRS and YFSETQ. CDR3: CASSLGTGTSGELFF. For the CDR3, the DNA is TGCGCCAGCAGCTTGGGGACAGGGACGTCCGGGGAGCTGTTTTTT. Based on the CDR3 plus reference TRBV5-1 and TRBJ2-2, the full variable domain is KAGVTQTPRYLIKTRGQQVTLSCSPISGHRSVSWYQQTPGQGLQFLFEYFSETQRNKGNFPGRFSGRQFSNSRSEMNVSTLELGDSALYLCASSLGTGTSGELFFGEGSRLTVL.

This clonotype came up a few times. The V call is TRBV6-5, the J call TRBJ1-1, with 11 bases that match TRBD1. Germline CDR1 MNHEY, CDR2 SVGAGI. V lost 4 bases, J lost 3 bases, and 4 bases stayed unmatched. CDR3 length equals 15 residues. The CDR3 DNA follows: TGTGCCAGCAGTTCTAGGGACAGGGGGGACACTGAAGCTTTCTTT. This translates into CASSSRDRGDTEAFF.

This clonotype was seen at least ten times. CDR3 bases: TGTGCCAGCAGCTTTATTTCAGTTCTTCAAGAGACCCAGTACTTC. Translated, it gives CASSFISVLQETQYF. The chain employs TRBV7-9 and TRBJ2-5; D unclear. CDR3 length: 15 residues. CDR1 and CDR2 (germline): SEHNR, FQNEAQ (reference sequence). Trimming took off 3 bases at V and 2 bases at J, with 13 bases between the two ends.

The table lists this clonotype with many counts. The rearrangement joins TRBV24-1 to TRBJ2-5; D perhaps matches TRBD1 (6 bases). Looked up from germline, CDR1 is KGHDR and CDR2 is SFDVKD. This CDR3 comprises 13 residues. With 5 bases removed from V and 5 bases from J, the gap between germline ends came to 11 bases. CDR3: CATSGQGWETQYF. The CDR3 nucleotides read TGTGCCACCAGTGGCCAGGGGTGGGAGACCCAGTACTTC.

V is TRBV30 and J is TRBJ2-7; possible D gene TRBD1, 5 bases. This CDR3 comprises 12 residues. V was cut by 4 bases and J by 5 bases, with 12 bases left in between. The germline CDR1 and CDR2 sequences are GTSNPN and SVGIG (reference sequence). CDR3 DNA: TGTGCCTGGACCACAGGTCACCACGAGCAGTACTTC. This codes for CAWTTGHHEQYF. Full variable domain (remainder filled in from reference TRBV30 and TRBJ2-7): SQTIHQWPATLVQPVGSPLSLECTVEGTSNPNLYWYRQAAGRGLQLLFYSVGIGQISSEVPQNLSASRPQDRQFILSSKKLLLSDSGFYLCAWTTGHHEQYFGPGTRLTVT.

V and J are TRBV10-3 and TRBJ2-2; D unresolved. Germline CDR1 reads ENHRY; CDR2 reads SYGVKD. V lost 0 bases to trimming and J lost 5 bases, with 10 bases between them. CDR3 length: 15 amino acids. CDR3 region: CAISESQKGTGELFF. The CDR3 region has the DNA TGTGCCATCAGTGAGTCACAAAAGGGAACCGGGGAGCTGTTTTTT.

This clonotype was observed a handful of times. V gene TRBV7-9 combines with J gene TRBJ2-1; D uncertain. The germline gives CDR1 SEHNR, CDR2 FQNEAQ (reference sequence). Trimming stripped 0 bases from V and 8 bases from J, with 5 bases between. The CDR3 length is 12 residues. The CDR3 DNA sequence: TGTGCCAGCAGCTTAGCGAAATATGAGCAGTTCTTC. Protein product: CASSLAKYEQFF.

Only a few counts were recorded for this clonotype. The V gene is TRBV5-1, the J gene TRBJ2-5; the match to TRBD1 covers 9 bases. The CDR3 totals 15 residues. V trimming: 1 base; J trimming: 4 bases; junction bases outside the gene matches: 5. Per the germline V gene, CDR1 is SGHRS and CDR2 is YFSETQ. The CDR3 DNA follows: TGCGCCAGCAGCTTGTCGGGACAGGGAAGAGAGACCCAGTACTTC. This encodes CASSLSGQGRETQYF.

Only a few counts were recorded for this clonotype. J is TRBJ2-7 and V is TRBV6-2 or TRBV6-3; D is perhaps TRBD2 (6 bases). The germline V and J ends were trimmed by 2 bases and 3 bases, with 14 bases remaining between them. The CDR3 has 15 amino acids. Germline V gene data show CDR1 as MNHEY and CDR2 as SVGEGT. CDR3: CASSYPSMGLYEQYF. CDR3 bases: TGTGCCAGCAGTTACCCCTCCATGGGACTCTACGAGCAGTACTTC.

This clonotype occurred a few times. V is TRBV15 and J is TRBJ2-1; D is undetermined. Trimming removed 2 bases from V and 4 bases from J, with 15 bases in between. From germline, CDR1 is LNHNV and CDR2 YYDKDF (reference sequence). The CDR3 spans 16 residues. The CDR3 DNA reads TGTGCCACCAGCAGAAAACAATTAAGCCTATACAATGAGCAGTTCTTC. Its protein product is CATSRKQLSLYNEQFF. The full variable domain, in which reference TRBV15 and TRBJ2-1 provide the parts outside the CDR3, is DAMVIQNPRYQVTQFGKPVTLSCSQTLNHNVMYWYQQKSSQAPKLLFHYYDKDFNNEADTPDNFQSRRPNTSFCFLDIRSPGLGDTAMYLCATSRKQLSLYNEQFFGPGTRLTVL.

This clonotype appeared a few times. The chain combines TRBV4-3 with TRBJ1-2, with a possible D match to TRBD1 (5 bases). The germline gives CDR1 LGHNA, CDR2 YSLEER. The V end was cut by 1 base, the J end by 0 bases, with 9 bases between. This CDR3 contains 15 residues. The CDR3 sequence is CASSQGDGANYGYTF. CDR3 bases: TGCGCCAGCAGCCAAGGGGACGGAGCTAACTATGGCTACACCTTC.

This rearrangement joins TRBV20-1 to TRBJ1-1; no firm D call. Between the trimmed V and J ends, which lost 5 bases and 6 bases, there was a span of 13 bases. CDR1 is DFQATT, CDR2 SNEGSKA, per germline (reference sequence). The CDR3 runs 12 residues. The CDR3 coding sequence is TGCAGTGCTTTGATGGACCGGGCTGAAGCTTTCTTT. Protein: CSALMDRAEAFF.

The chain carries TRBV9 and TRBJ2-1, with D perhaps TRBD2 (6 bases). From germline, CDR1 is SGDLS and CDR2 YYNGEE. This CDR3 region has 16 residues. V lost 5 bases, J lost 4 bases, and 19 bases lay in between. The DNA of the CDR3 is TGTGCCAGCAGTGAAGGAGCGGGCTACAAATACAATGAGCAGTTCTTC. Amino acids: CASSEGAGYKYNEQFF.

The chain carries TRBV7-2 and TRBJ2-5, with unresolved D. The germline V gene has CDR1 SGHTA and CDR2 FQGNSA. V lost 1 base and J 7 bases, leaving 13 bases between the germline ends. The CDR3 length is 14 residues. As DNA, the CDR3 is TGTGCCAGCAGCTTAGGGCGAGTAGACGGGACCCAGTACTTC. This sequence encodes CASSLGRVDGTQYF.

The CDR3 is CASPSGSFTDTQYF. The CDR3 DNA sequence: TGTGCCAGCCCTAGCGGGAGTTTCACAGATACGCAGTATTTT. The chain employs TRBV2 and TRBJ2-3; 10 bases agree with TRBD2. V was pared by 8 bases and J by 2 bases, with 4 bases of the junction left unmatched. From germline, CDR1 is SNHLY and CDR2 FYNNEI. The CDR3 covers 14 residues.

The chain couples TRBV20-1 to TRBJ2-3; D is undetermined. There are 13 residues in the CDR3. V was clipped by 3 bases and J by 6 bases, with 13 bases between them. Germline loops: CDR1 DFQATT, CDR2 SNEGSKA (reference sequence). The CDR3 loop reads CSARVARVDTQYF. The CDR3 DNA sequence: TGCAGTGCTAGGGTAGCAAGGGTTGATACGCAGTATTTT.

Details on this clonotype: A much larger clone differs from this one at a single base, so this may be a read error. The V and J genes are TRBV7-2 and TRBJ1-2; D not resolved. The CDR3 sequence is 16 residues long. Germline V lookup: CDR1 SGHTA, CDR2 FQGNSA. The CDR3 DNA sequence: TGTGCCAGCAGCCCCCGATCCCAGACTAACAACTATGGCTACAGCTTC. This gives the protein CASSPRSQTNNYGYSF.

This clonotype was seen more than once but under ten times. V and J are TRBV30 and TRBJ2-3; D may be TRBD1 (5 bases). CDR1 and CDR2 (germline): GTSNPN, SVGIG (reference sequence). V lost 3 bases, J lost 7 bases, and 23 bases lay in between. The CDR3 covers 16 residues. DNA of the CDR3: TGTGCCTGGAGCGAGGCCGCCCTTAGCAGGACAAATACGCAGTATTTT. Its protein product is CAWSEAALSRTNTQYF.

This clonotype showed up many times. The rearrangement joins TRBV5-1 to TRBJ2-3, with unresolved D. Germline V gene lookup returns CDR1 SGHRS and CDR2 YFSETQ. The CDR3 consists of 12 residues. Trimming shortened V by 0 bases and J by 5 bases, and 4 bases separated the two germline ends. DNA of the CDR3: TGCGCCAGCAGCTTGGCCGAAGATACGCAGTATTTT. Protein sequence: CASSLAEDTQYF.

This clonotype was observed a few times. The gene calls are TRBV5-1 and TRBJ1-1; TRBD1 is a possible D gene (5 bases). CDR1 SGHRS and CDR2 YFSETQ come from the germline V gene. This CDR3 is 16 amino acids long. Trimming removed 4 bases from V and 0 bases from J, with 16 bases in between. The CDR3 nucleotides are TGCGCCAGCAGCCCAGGGCCCGAACCAATGAACACTGAAGCTTTCTTT. As protein: CASSPGPEPMNTEAFF.

This clonotype came up a few times. CDR3 amino acids: CAISEAVGGAGTDTQYF. The CDR3 nucleotides read TGTGCCATCAGTGAAGCTGTCGGAGGGGCCGGAACAGATACGCAGTATTTT. The chain is built from TRBV10-3 and TRBJ2-3, with TRBD2 as a possible D gene (6 bases). V was shortened by 3 bases and J by 3 bases, with 19 bases between the two germline ends. Per the germline V gene, CDR1 is ENHRY and CDR2 is SYGVKD. This CDR3 is 17 amino acids long.

The chain links TRBV3-1 to TRBJ1-5, with 12 bases lining up with TRBD1. The trim removed 3 bases at V and 6 bases at J, leaving 6 bases unmatched. Germline lookup yields CDR1 LGHDT and CDR2 YNNKEL (reference sequence). This CDR3 has 16 residues. The DNA for the CDR3 is TGTGCCAGCAGCCACGCTGGGACAGGGGGCCTTCAGCCCCAGCATTTT. This sequence encodes CASSHAGTGGLQPQHF.

The chain has TRBV5-5 and TRBJ1-1; the D gene is possibly TRBD1 (5 bases). With 5 bases removed from V and 0 bases from J, the gap between germline ends came to 11 bases. The germline V gene encodes CDR1 SGHKS and CDR2 YYEKEE (reference sequence). The length of the CDR3 is 14 residues. The CDR3 here is CASRGQGLNTEAFF. The DNA for the CDR3 is TGTGCCAGCAGAGGTCAGGGACTGAACACTGAAGCTTTCTTT.

This clonotype was detected only a few times. The junction and the germline gene differ at one end; a read error may be behind it. This sequence joins TRBV7-7 and TRBJ2-5; either TRBD1 or TRBD2 may fit D (5 bases each). The CDR3 totals 15 residues. CDR1 SSHAT and CDR2 FNYEAQ come from the germline V gene (reference sequence). The CDR3 spells CASSWGKGMGETQYF. The CDR3 coding sequence is TGTGCTAGCAGCTGGGGGAAGGGGATGGGAGAGACCCAGTACTTC.

There are a few counts of this clonotype. The V call is TRBV9, the J call TRBJ1-2; D ambiguous. V lost 0 bases, J lost 5 bases, and 11 bases lay in between. The CDR3 runs to 14 residues. Germline CDR1 is SGDLS and CDR2 is YYNGEE. The CDR3 region is CASSVDALGYGYTF. For the CDR3, the DNA is TGTGCCAGCAGCGTAGACGCTCTGGGGTATGGCTACACCTTC.

This clonotype has ten or more counts. The rearrangement uses TRBV4-3 and TRBJ2-1; D uncertain. The V and J ends lost 1 base and 4 bases respectively, with 8 bases between them. The CDR3 totals 14 residues. Germline CDR1 reads LGHNA; CDR2 reads YSLEER. In nucleotides, the CDR3 is TGCGCCAGCAGCCAAGCCCATCAATACAATGAGCAGTTCTTC. Translation: CASSQAHQYNEQFF.

This clonotype was counted ten times or more. The V and J genes are TRBV12-3 or TRBV12-4 and TRBJ2-2; no definite D call. V lost 3 bases to trimming and J lost 0 bases, with 11 bases between them. The CDR3 loop spans 16 amino acids. The CDR3 DNA reads TGTGCCAGCAGTTTTATTCCCCGCGCGAACACCGGGGAGCTGTTTTTT. Amino acids: CASSFIPRANTGELFF.

There are a few counts of this clonotype. The chain uses TRBV6-2 or TRBV6-3 and TRBJ2-3; TRBD2 matches at 10 bases. V lost 4 bases to trimming and J lost 3 bases; unmatched junction nucleotides: 4. The CDR3 is 15 amino acids. Germline assignment: CDR1 MNHEY and CDR2 SVGEGT. CDR3 in amino acids: CASSSPTSGTDTQYF. CDR3 nucleotides: TGTGCCAGCAGTTCCCCGACTAGCGGGACAGATACGCAGTATTTT.